The clone carrying this TCR beta chain has ten or more counts. Everyone who gave samples was a healthy Caucasian. This record belongs to a study of identical twins. TCRdb ran MiXCR on the 5' RACE reads and lists one entry per CDR3 protein. The sample lists some 330,000 distinct CDR3 sequences, 7% to 9.5% occurring once. The CDR3 is 15 residues long. The ends were cut back, 3 bases at V and 2 bases at J, with 10 bases in the middle. Germline lookup yields CDR1 LGHDT and CDR2 YNNKEL (reference sequence). The sample taken for sequencing was naive T cells sorted from blood. The chain uses TRBV3-1 and TRBJ2-2; D gene unclear. The sequence was collected from a woman in her fifties or sixties in good health. In DNA form, the CDR3 reads TGTGCCAGCAGCCAGAAGAATACTAACACCGGGGAGCTGTTTTTT. The encoded protein is CASSQKNTNTGELFF.